Below, one T cell receptor (beta chain) is given with its context. The data originate from a study of blood T cell repertoires in COVID-19. Study details: Collection of acute and convalescent COVID-19 samples took place in the United States, Italy and Spain. In each case, the material was cDNA or gDNA derived from T cells, B-cell-depleted T cells, or PBMCs.

Germline V CDR1 and CDR2: SGHVS, FNYEAQ. The ends were cut back, 5 bases at V and 2 bases at J, with 12 bases in the middle. CDR3 length: 14 residues. Authors' data handling: For nucleated cells, counts were estimated from reference gene primer amplification. Measured with immunoSEQ multiplex PCR; TCRdb has only the in-frame clones, and not every one. V, J and clone size derive from that table, while D and trimming were established from the DNA sequence. The table includes some 170,000 clones, over 80% detected once. The source material was peripheral blood. The sequence came from a woman aged 45-59 years with acute or convalescent COVID-19. The V gene is TRBV7-6, the J gene TRBJ1-1; D is possibly TRBD1 (6 bases). The CDR3 region is CASSRSGENTEAFF. CDR3 sequence (DNA): TGTGCCAGCAGCCGTTCAGGGGAAAACACTGAAGCTTTCTTT.